This T cell receptor (beta chain) originates from a study of long-term antiretroviral therapy in people with HIV (dated by TCRdb to between 2021 and 2023). Regarding the complete study: The earliest samples were collected roughly a decade before the 2015 WHO recommendation for immediate ART, at a time when ART was usually postponed until CD4 counts fell. The cohort contributed under 200 cryopreserved PBMC samples from around 30 adults with confirmed HIV infection, collected serially over a mean of about six years (range 1-12). A retrospective serial study tested whether ART initiation and durable HIV suppression were associated with changes in peripheral blood TRB repertoire composition and diversity. No cross-contamination during QIAcube processing was seen in test extractions of a monoclonal T-cell line run alongside 25 to 35 polyclonal samples. Of the roughly 30 participants with HIV, roughly twelve were female.

Sequencing of the TRB variable region was done with the immunoSEQ hsTCRB v3.0 assay at survey level resolution. The targeted TRB sequencing depth was about 40,000-55,000 T-cell genomes per sample. An Illumina MiSeq with a v3 150-cycle kit was used to sequence the pooled TRB libraries. Concerning the study's data processing: Analysis of repertoires was carried out in R inside a reproducible Nextflow workflow spanning QC, data transformation and analysis. LymphoSeq2, an R package for AIRR-Seq data exploration, was used to implement custom analyses. A few samples yielding fewer than 5000 total TRB sequences were excluded, leaving over 150 analyzed HIV repertoires. Among the 170 to 200 retained HIV repertoires, approximately 61 were collected before ART initiation and roughly 130 after ART initiation. Each repertoire was downsampled to 5000 TRB nucleotide sequences, and summary statistics were averaged across 100 downsampling iterations. The analysis kept only TRB sequences whose CDR3 regions were at least seven amino acids long. A Shannon entropy-derived clonality score and the Gini coefficient were used to measure diversity. In repertoire networks, the top 5000 CDR3 amino acid sequences were linked whenever an edit distance of one separated two sequences. For TRB CDR3 amino acid sequences, antigen specificity groups and MHC restriction were predicted with GLIPH2. Known CMV, EBV, HIV or tissue antigen associations were flagged by matching CDR3 amino acid sequences against VDJdb and McPAS-TCR. Pre-ART, post-ART and control groups were compared with Wilcoxon signed-rank tests and Holm-Bonferroni correction. The source is immuneACCESS, and TCRdb retained only in-frame sequences with V and J called. Part of the clones is not carried over; for the studies checked, unresolved V genes explain less than half of this, and the remainder is unexplained. That table supplies the V and J calls and clone size; D and trimming were determined from the DNA. Within this sample are roughly 23,000 clones, with approximately 85% of them counted one time only. Clones ranked in the top ten supply more than 5.5% of the sample.

General study outcomes and caveats: ART initiation was associated with a significant increase in TRB diversity, but diversity stayed significantly below transplant donor controls even after long-term ART. Narrower CDR3 length ranges were observed in HIV repertoires than in controls, and an antigen-experienced repertoire with only a slight naive shift after ART was suggested by the network structure. Because pre-ART samples had limited cell numbers, profiling was done on unsorted PBMC rather than on sorted CD4+ and CD8+ T cells. No data were available on ART adherence, viral resistance or therapy changes, limiting inferences about post-ART repertoire changes. Limited PBMC availability meant only the TCR beta chain was sequenced, without alpha chain pairing. The samples span the years 2004 to 2017, and the ART regimens used may be less effective than current regimens. At every time point, the repertoire was dominated by expanded TRB clones first identified before ART initiation, although this dominance fluctuated and, in many PLHIV, declined after ART.

Points on this clone: No cognate antigen has been identified for it. No much larger clonotype is one base removed from it; base qualities were not supplied.

Inclusion was restricted to participants for whom at least one PBMC sample before ART initiation and at least two post-ART samples were available. Every participant with HIV received treatment in the United States of America. Cryopreserved samples of about 0.9-11 million PBMC were thawed and washed before DNA extraction. At the time of the earliest PBMC sample, participants with HIV were aged between 23 and 54 years. PBMC samples were contributed by each participant from 1-4 timepoints before ART initiation and 2-8 timepoints after ART initiation, with a median of 7 samples. For every participant, serial HIV viral load, CD4+ T-cell count, ART history and demographic data were obtained. Genomic DNA was extracted from unsorted PBMC with a Qiagen kit on a QIAcube, with processing performed in batches of 12 samples. This clonotype was obtained from a man aged 25-45 years with HIV. The sequenced sample was unsorted PBMCs, obtained 1.5 years after starting antiretroviral therapy.

The CDR3 in this case is CASSLSRGDEKLFF. The nucleotides are TGTGCCAGCAGTTTATCCAGGGGGGACGAAAAACTGTTTTTT. Recombination linked TRBV28 to TRBJ1-4, and 7 junctional nucleotides match TRBD1. Reading the germline V gene gives CDR1 MDHEN and CDR2 SYDVKM. From the cysteine up to the phenylalanine, the CDR3 has a length of 14 residues. CDR3 DNA is the only sequence kept; it has 42 bases, read in frame from the first base. V loses 1 base at its end and J loses 8 bases; junction bases beyond the gene matches: 4.